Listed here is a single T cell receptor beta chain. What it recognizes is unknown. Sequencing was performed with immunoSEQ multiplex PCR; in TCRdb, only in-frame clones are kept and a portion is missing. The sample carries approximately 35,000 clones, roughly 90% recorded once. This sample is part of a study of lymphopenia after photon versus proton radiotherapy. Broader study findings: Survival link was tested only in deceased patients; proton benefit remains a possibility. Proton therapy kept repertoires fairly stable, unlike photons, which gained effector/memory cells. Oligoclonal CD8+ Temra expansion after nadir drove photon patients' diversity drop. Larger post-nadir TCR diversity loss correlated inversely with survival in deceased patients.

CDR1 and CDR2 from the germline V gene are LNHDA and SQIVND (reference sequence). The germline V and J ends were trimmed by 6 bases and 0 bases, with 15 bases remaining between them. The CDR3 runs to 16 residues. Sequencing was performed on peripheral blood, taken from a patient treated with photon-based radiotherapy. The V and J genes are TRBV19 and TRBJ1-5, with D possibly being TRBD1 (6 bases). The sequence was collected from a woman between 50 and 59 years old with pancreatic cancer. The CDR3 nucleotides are TGTGCCAGTAGAAGGGGGACCGGGGATAGCAATCAGCCCCAGCATTTT. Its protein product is CASRRGTGDSNQPQHF.